The present TCR beta chain was sequenced within a study of cytomegalovirus exposure and HLA in healthy donors. This CDR3 contains 15 residues. The germline gives CDR1 SGHTA, CDR2 FQGTGA. Losses at the gene ends were 4 bases for V and 4 bases for J; bases not matched to a gene: 7. Both 60 Vbeta primers and 13 Jbeta primers went into the PCR. Here immunoSEQ multiplex PCR was the method, and the copy in TCRdb shows in-frame clones only, minus some. The sample yields some 100,000 clones, 65% to 80% seen once. Sequenced: PBMCs. V is TRBV7-3 and J is TRBJ2-5, with 9 bases identical to TRBD2. The sequence was obtained from a woman aged 40 to 55 in good health and CMV-seronegative. The CDR3, as DNA: TGTGCCAGCAGCTCCAAGCGGGGGGCCCCAGAGACCCAGTACTTC. It codes for CASSSKRGAPETQYF.